This entry features one T cell receptor beta chain sequence. Its target is not known. The data stem from a study of shared clonotypes between healthy human individuals. Assay used: immunoSEQ multiplex PCR; TCRdb lists only in-frame clones, some missing. The repertoire holds under 1,100,000 clones, with roughly 80% as singletons. Study-level results: Blood alone was sampled, and tissue repertoires likely differ. For naive CD4 cells, roughly 4.8% of clonotypes were shared across a handful of donors.

V dropped 4 bases and J dropped 0; count of bases not matched to a gene: 3. There are 14 residues in the CDR3. Germline V CDR1 and CDR2: SGHNT, YYREEE (reference sequence). The origin of this receptor is a man between 18 and 35 years old in good health. The genes are TRBV5-4 and TRBJ2-5, with 7 bases aligning to TRBD1. Material: memory CD4+ T cells sorted from blood. Subset meaning: CD45RA-negative fraction. The CDR3 nucleotides read TGTGCCAGCAGCCCGACAGGGTACCAAGAGACCCAGTACTTC. It codes for CASSPTGYQETQYF. The variable domain in full, with the rest retrieved from reference TRBV5-4 and TRBJ2-5, is ETGVTQSPTHLIKTRGQQVTLRCSSQSGHNTVSWYQQALGQGPQFIFQYYREEENGRGNFPPRFSGLQFPNYSSELNVNALELDDSALYLCASSPTGYQETQYFGPGTRLLVL.